The 19 T cell receptor beta chains given below trace back to one sample, sequenced in a study of control samples from healthy donors and cancer patients. Sequenced by immunoSEQ multiplex PCR; TCRdb stores in-frame clones only, minus some. The repertoire holds 50,000 to 55,000 clones, with 85% to 95% as singletons. Specimen: blood. Receptor source: a man aged 25-45 years in good health.

A remark on this clone: The same CDR3 can be traced to other DNA sequences in this sample. The genes are TRBV18 and TRBJ2-5; D gene ambiguous. The CDR3 extends over 12 amino acids. The germline V gene encodes CDR1 KGHSH and CDR2 LQKENI. V was clipped by 3 bases and J by 5 bases, with 7 bases between them. The CDR3 region is CASSPLGETQYF. In DNA, the CDR3 is TGTGCCAGCTCACCCCTAGGGGAGACCCAGTACTTC.

The chain couples TRBV4-1 to TRBJ2-1, with D perhaps matching TRBD2 (7 bases). The ends were cut back, 1 base at V and 10 bases at J, with 26 bases in the middle. Looked up from germline, CDR1 is MGHRA and CDR2 is YSYEKL. The CDR3 runs 18 residues. The CDR3 is CASSQVDYSAGHFLEQFF. The CDR3 DNA is TGCGCCAGCAGCCAAGTTGATTATTCAGCGGGACACTTTTTGGAGCAGTTCTTC.

V gene TRBV6-6 combines with J gene TRBJ2-5; D ambiguous. Per germline, CDR1 MNHNY and CDR2 SVGAGI (reference sequence). The CDR3 is 16 amino acids. Trimming shortened V by 4 bases and J by 5 bases, and 20 bases separated the two germline ends. The CDR3 region has the DNA TGTGCCAGCAGTTTAAGTCCCATCAGAGCGAGGGAGACCCAGTACTTC. This translates into CASSLSPIRARETQYF.

The chain has TRBV7-9 and TRBJ2-7; D is undetermined. Germline assignment: CDR1 SEHNR and CDR2 FQNEAQ (reference sequence). Trimming removed 1 base from V and 5 bases from J, with 9 bases in between. The CDR3 is made up of 13 amino acids. The CDR3 coding sequence is TGTGCCAGCAGCTTAGTAGGTACACACGAGCAGTACTTC. Protein product: CASSLVGTHEQYF. Based on the CDR3 plus reference TRBV7-9 and TRBJ2-7, the full variable domain is DTGVSQNPRHKITKRGQNVTFRCDPISEHNRLYWYRQTLGQGPEFLTYFQNEAQLEKSRLLSDRFSAERPKGSFSTLEIQRTEQGDSAMYLCASSLVGTHEQYFGPGTRLTVT.

The chain combines TRBV18 with TRBJ1-1; unclear D gene. The germline V gene has CDR1 KGHSH and CDR2 LQKENI. The CDR3 consists of 14 residues. Trimming cost V 1 base and J 1 base, with 7 bases left between them. The CDR3 is CASSPLDRNTEAFF. The CDR3 nucleotides read TGTGCCAGCTCACCACTGGACCGGAACACTGAAGCTTTCTTT.

The chain uses TRBV5-1 and TRBJ2-3; TRBD2 aligns across 14 bases. Germline V gene data show CDR1 as SGHRS and CDR2 as YFSETQ. This CDR3 comprises 19 residues. The J segment lost 3 bases and the V segment lost 4 bases, leaving 13 bases of the junction unmatched. The CDR3 bases are TGCGCCAGCAGCCAGGGACTAGCGGGAGATATTCGATTGACAGATACGCAGTATTTT. Its protein product is CASSQGLAGDIRLTDTQYF.

CDR3: CASSLLAVNEQFF. The CDR3 nucleotides are TGTGCCAGCAGCTTACTAGCCGTAAATGAGCAGTTCTTC. The V gene is TRBV7-9, the J gene TRBJ2-1; tentatively, D is TRBD2 (5 bases). In germline, CDR1 is SEHNR, CDR2 FQNEAQ (reference sequence). This CDR3 spans 13 amino acids. V lost 2 bases to trimming and J lost 7 bases, with 9 bases between them.

This clone was seen once. The CDR3 nucleotides read TGTGCCAGCAGCCGGGGCCTCTACAATGAGCAGTTCTTC. It yields the protein CASSRGLYNEQFF. The rearrangement links TRBV7-2 to TRBJ2-1, with D perhaps TRBD1 or TRBD2 (5 bases each). In germline, CDR1 is SGHTA, CDR2 FQGNSA. V lost 5 bases to trimming and J lost 3 bases, with 8 bases between them. CDR3 length: 13 residues.

The chain uses TRBV4-1 and TRBJ2-7; 9 bases agree with TRBD2. With V trimmed by 1 base and J by 3 bases, 4 bases remained unmatched. The CDR3 is made up of 15 amino acids. Germline V gene data show CDR1 as MGHRA and CDR2 as YSYEKL. The CDR3 coding sequence is TGCGCCAGCAGCCAAGGGACTAGCGATTACTACGAGCAGTACTTC. The encoded protein is CASSQGTSDYYEQYF.

The table lists this clone with a count of one. The rearrangement links TRBV6-1 to TRBJ1-6, with D uncertain. V was shortened by 7 bases and J by 7 bases, with 14 bases between the two germline ends. Germline CDR1 MNHNS, CDR2 SASEGT. The CDR3 spans 14 residues. The CDR3 nucleotides are TGTGCCAGCACTCGAGGAGAAAAAAATTCACCCCTCCACTTT. Amino acid sequence: CASTRGEKNSPLHF.

This chain uses TRBV7-9 with TRBJ2-1; D gene ambiguous. V was clipped by 1 base and J by 0 bases, with 13 bases between them. This CDR3 is built from 17 residues. Germline-derived CDR1 and CDR2 are SEHNR and FQNEAQ (reference sequence). The CDR3 DNA follows: TGTGCCAGCAGCTTAGTGGGTCGGCCGAGCTCCTACAATGAGCAGTTCTTC. This gives the protein CASSLVGRPSSYNEQFF.

The chain joins TRBV7-9 to TRBJ2-7, with a possible D match to TRBD2 (5 bases). Trimming removed 5 bases from V and 0 bases from J, with 11 bases in between. CDR3 size: 14 residues. Germline V gives CDR1 SEHNR, CDR2 FQNEAQ (reference sequence). The CDR3 DNA follows: TGTGCCAGCAGCCCAGCGGACGGCTCCTACGAGCAGTACTTC. This gives the protein CASSPADGSYEQYF.

This clone was seen only once. This CDR3 is CASSQLAGDYNEQFF. The CDR3, as DNA: TGTGCCAGCAGTCAACTAGCGGGAGACTACAATGAGCAGTTCTTC. The rearrangement uses TRBV6-4 and TRBJ2-1, with 11 bases aligning to TRBD2. Germline V lookup: CDR1 MRHNA, CDR2 SNTAGT. The CDR3 contains 15 residues. Losses at the gene ends were 5 bases for V and 3 bases for J; bases not matched to a gene: 3.

The V call is TRBV6-5, the J call TRBJ2-3; D could derive from TRBD1 or TRBD2 (6 bases each). Germline CDR1 reads MNHEY; CDR2 reads SVGAGI. Between the trimmed V and J ends, which lost 3 bases and 6 bases, there was a span of 13 bases. The CDR3 is 14 amino acids. The CDR3 DNA follows: TGTGCCAGCAGTTATCGGGGGACACGGGATACGCAGTATTTT. The encoded protein is CASSYRGTRDTQYF.

This chain links TRBV28 with TRBJ1-2; 10 bases map to TRBD1. Trimming cost V 10 bases and J 8 bases; bases outside gene matches: 10. The CDR3 extends over 13 amino acids. Germline V gene sequence: CDR1 MDHEN, CDR2 SYDVKM. The CDR3 here is CATEPGQGNGYTF. CDR3 sequence (DNA): TGTGCCACCGAACCGGGACAGGGGAACGGCTACACCTTC.

The V gene is TRBV3-1 (or the pseudogene TRBV3-2), the J gene TRBJ2-3, with D possibly TRBD1 on 5 matching bases. This CDR3 has 16 residues. V lost 0 bases and J lost 2, with 12 bases in between. Germline V CDR1 and CDR2: LGHDT, YNNKEL (reference sequence). Here the CDR3 reads CASSQESQGSTDTQYF. The CDR3 bases are TGTGCCAGCAGCCAAGAATCGCAGGGATCCACAGATACGCAGTATTTT.

J is TRBJ1-2 and V is TRBV7-9, with 8 bases lining up with TRBD1. This CDR3 contains 16 residues. In germline, CDR1 is SEHNR, CDR2 FQNEAQ (reference sequence). Trimming took 2 bases from V and 6 from J; bases not matched to a gene: 11. The CDR3 loop is CASSLLAGGEYHGYTF. Written as DNA, the CDR3 is TGTGCCAGCAGCTTACTGGCAGGGGGCGAATATCATGGCTACACCTTC.

The DNA for the CDR3 is TGTGCCAGCAGCTTTTGGCACGACGGCAATCAGCCCCAGCATTTT. Protein product: CASSFWHDGNQPQHF. The chain is built from TRBV7-2 and TRBJ1-5; D gene uncertain. V was clipped by 3 bases and J by 2 bases, with 11 bases between them. Germline assignment: CDR1 SGHTA and CDR2 FQGNSA. This CDR3 has 15 amino acids.

This clone has only one observation. The chain combines TRBV4-1 with TRBJ1-2, with a tentative D call TRBD1 (5 bases). Looked up from germline, CDR1 is MGHRA and CDR2 is YSYEKL. CDR3 length equals 18 residues. V was cut by 0 bases and J by 4 bases, with 21 bases left in between. CDR3: CASSQDRSRALGSYGYTF. The CDR3 nucleotides are TGCGCCAGCAGCCAAGATAGGTCCAGGGCCCTGGGTAGCTATGGCTACACCTTC.